The 30 T cell receptor beta chains reported below all come from one sample, sequenced in a study of post-analysis software for immune sequencing data. Study-wide points: Patients carried five TRBV segments more frequently than controls did, and TRBV5-6, TRBV5-1 and TRBV20-1 were among them.

Their antigens are not known. cDNA libraries of TCR beta carried unique molecular identifiers. TCRdb called the PCR reads again in MiXCR, with one record for every CDR3 protein. This table has 450,000 to 700,000 distinct CDR3 sequences, roughly 46% appearing once. The sequenced sample consisted of blood. Receptors originate from a girl aged 5 to 17 with multiple sclerosis.

This clonotype was counted between two and nine times. The genes are TRBV29-1 and TRBJ2-3, with no clear D. Trimming removed 8 bases from V and 3 bases from J, with 21 bases in between. CDR1 and CDR2 (germline): SQVTM, ANQGSEA. The CDR3 totals 15 residues. The CDR3 loop reads CSSLSSLRTTDTQYF. The DNA of the CDR3 is TGCAGCTCTCTGAGTAGCCTGCGTACAACAGATACGCAGTATTTT.

This chain connects TRBV7-9 to TRBJ2-7; maybe TRBD1 (5 bases). Deletions cut 5 bases from V and 7 bases from J, with 12 bases between. The CDR3 totals 12 residues. Germline assignment: CDR1 SEHNR and CDR2 FQNEAQ (reference sequence). The CDR3 loop reads CASSRDPGEQYF. The CDR3 nucleotides are TGTGCCAGCAGCCGAGACCCAGGGGAGCAGTACTTC.

This clonotype was found once. This chain connects TRBV10-3 to TRBJ2-4; D possibly uses TRBD1 or TRBD2 (5 bases each). Between the trimmed V and J ends, which lost 8 bases and 0 bases, there was a span of 8 bases. The CDR3 has 13 residues. CDR1 is ENHRY, CDR2 SYGVKD, per germline. CDR3: CAIGDLAKNIQYF. The CDR3 DNA sequence: TGTGCCATCGGGGACCTAGCCAAAAACATTCAGTACTTC.

The chain uses TRBV6-5 and TRBJ1-2; D is unresolved. V was pared by 4 bases and J by 6 bases, with 15 bases between. Germline lookup yields CDR1 MNHEY and CDR2 SVGAGI. The CDR3 length is 14 residues. As DNA, the CDR3 is TGTGCCAGCAGTTCAGTCGACAATGGTAATGGCTACACCTTC. Protein product: CASSSVDNGNGYTF.

This chain joins TRBV5-1 and TRBJ2-1, with a weak D call TRBD1 (6 bases). Germline CDR1 and CDR2: SGHRS and YFSETQ. The V and J ends lost 5 bases and 0 bases respectively, with 18 bases between them. This CDR3 spans 17 amino acids. The CDR3: CASRFLPRGSSYNEQFF. CDR3 sequence (DNA): TGCGCCAGCAGATTTTTGCCCAGGGGAAGCTCCTACAATGAGCAGTTCTTC.

This chain joins TRBV5-6 and TRBJ2-3; D could derive from TRBD1 or TRBD2 (5 bases each). There are 13 residues in the CDR3. The V end was cut by 4 bases, the J end by 5 bases, with 11 bases between. Germline V gives CDR1 SGHDT, CDR2 YYEEEE. The CDR3 bases are TGTGCCAGCAGCCCAGGGACGAAAGATACGCAGTATTTT. Encoded protein: CASSPGTKDTQYF.

The V gene is TRBV12-3 or TRBV12-4, the J gene TRBJ2-1; 9 bases align to TRBD2. The V gene end was trimmed by 4 bases and the J gene end by 8 bases; junction bases not matched to a gene: 12. The CDR3 runs 16 residues. CDR3 sequence reads: CASSSRAAGGIHEQFF. CDR3 DNA: TGTGCCAGCAGTTCGCGCGCCGCGGGAGGGATACATGAGCAGTTCTTC.

Comment on this clonotype: Being one base from a much bigger clone, this may be a read error. This chain uses TRBV5-1 with TRBJ2-1; no firm D call. The CDR3 covers 15 residues. Trimming removed 0 bases from V and 9 bases from J, with 16 bases in between. Germline values: CDR1 SGHRS, CDR2 YFSETQ. CDR3 bases: TGCGCCAGCAGCTTGGAAGGAATCAGAACGGGTGAGCAGTTCTTC. It encodes CASSLEGIRTGEQFF.

V and J are TRBV11-1 and TRBJ1-1, with D unclear. Between the trimmed V and J ends, which lost 2 bases and 4 bases, there was a span of 14 bases. This CDR3 spans 15 amino acids. Germline CDR1 and CDR2: SGHAT and FQDESV (reference sequence). This CDR3 is CASSLRRIVGTEAFF. In DNA form, the CDR3 reads TGTGCCAGCAGCTTACGGCGGATTGTCGGCACTGAAGCTTTCTTT.

Comment on this clonotype: Compared with germline, one end of the junction differs, possibly owing to a read error. This sequence joins TRBV29-1 and TRBJ2-6; D possibly corresponds to TRBD1 (5 bases). This CDR3 comprises 12 residues. Germline loops: CDR1 SQVTM, CDR2 ANQGSEA. The CDR3 is CSVFTGANVRTF. CDR3 in DNA: TGCAGCGTTTTCACTGGGGCCAACGTCCGGACTTTC.

This clonotype was found a few times. The chain carries TRBV12-3 or TRBV12-4 and TRBJ2-4, with 10 bases matching TRBD2. CDR3 size: 16 residues. With 6 bases clipped from V and 0 bases from J, the junction kept 5 bases outside the gene matches. DNA for the CDR3: TGTGCCAGCAGCCCACTAGCGGGGATAGCCAAAAACATTCAGTACTTC. Translation gives CASSPLAGIAKNIQYF.

This clonotype occurred many times. The chain carries TRBV29-1 and TRBJ1-1; maybe TRBD1 (5 bases). V gave up 7 bases and J gave up 4 bases, with 13 bases separating them. The CDR3 runs 12 residues. CDR1 and CDR2 from the germline V gene are SQVTM and ANQGSEA. DNA for the CDR3: TGCAGCGCCGGGTGGGGGGGCACTGAAGCTTTCTTT. Its protein product is CSAGWGGTEAFF. The full variable domain, its missing parts supplied by reference TRBV29-1 and TRBJ1-1, is SAVISQKPSRDICQRGTSLTIQCQVDSQVTMMFWYRQQPGQSLTLIATANQGSEATYESGFVIDKFPISRPNLTFSTLTVSNMSPEDSSIYLCSAGWGGTEAFFGQGTRLTVV.

Points on this clonotype: One end of the junction varies from germline; a read error may be responsible. The chain joins TRBV6-5 to TRBJ2-5; TRBD1 matches at 8 bases. The CDR3 sequence is 14 residues long. Germline values: CDR1 MNHEY, CDR2 SVGAGI. The CDR3 loop is CASSSGQEREAQYF. The CDR3 DNA sequence: TGTGCCAGCAGTTCGGGACAGGAGAGAGAGGCCCAGTACTTC.

This clonotype has just a few counts. The V and J genes are TRBV5-4 and TRBJ2-3; tentatively, D is TRBD2 (6 bases). With 4 bases removed from V and 0 bases from J, the gap between germline ends came to 18 bases. The germline gives CDR1 SGHNT, CDR2 YYREEE (reference sequence). This CDR3 comprises 17 residues. CDR3 residues: CASSPPPSDRSTDTQYF. DNA for the CDR3: TGTGCCAGCAGCCCCCCTCCTAGCGACCGGAGCACAGATACGCAGTATTTT. Together with reference TRBV5-4 and TRBJ2-3, the CDR3 gives the full variable domain: ETGVTQSPTHLIKTRGQQVTLRCSSQSGHNTVSWYQQALGQGPQFIFQYYREEENGRGNFPPRFSGLQFPNYSSELNVNALELDDSALYLCASSPPPSDRSTDTQYFGPGTRLTVL.

CDR3 sequence reads: CASSWRDTDTQYF. The DNA of the CDR3 is TGCGCCAGCAGCTGGAGGGACACGGATACGCAGTATTTT. The genes are TRBV5-1 and TRBJ2-3; D might be TRBD1 or TRBD2, each matching 6 bases. CDR3 length equals 13 residues. Between the trimmed V and J ends, which lost 3 bases and 6 bases, there was a span of 11 bases. Per the germline V gene, CDR1 is SGHRS and CDR2 is YFSETQ. The full variable domain, rest sourced from reference TRBV5-1 and TRBJ2-3, is KAGVTQTPRYLIKTRGQQVTLSCSPISGHRSVSWYQQTPGQGLQFLFEYFSETQRNKGNFPGRFSGRQFSNSRSEMNVSTLELGDSALYLCASSWRDTDTQYFGPGTRLTVL.

This clonotype was seen only a few times. The chain joins TRBV6-5 to TRBJ2-5, with TRBD2 matching 12 bases. This CDR3 region has 15 residues. Trimming cost V 11 bases and J 1 base; bases outside gene matches: 8. The germline V gene encodes CDR1 MNHEY and CDR2 SVGAGI. The CDR3 loop reads CASGLAGGTQETQYF. The CDR3 nucleotides are TGTGCCTCCGGGCTAGCGGGGGGGACCCAAGAGACCCAGTACTTC.

The V and J genes are TRBV12-3 or TRBV12-4 and TRBJ2-6; D remains ambiguous. The ends were cut back, 7 bases at V and 3 bases at J, with 7 bases in the middle. The CDR3 totals 13 residues. The CDR3 spells CASKKVGANVLTF. Written as DNA, the CDR3 is TGTGCCAGCAAGAAGGTTGGGGCCAACGTCCTGACTTTC.

DNA of the CDR3: TGTGCCAGCAGCTCGGGCGACAGGGGCAATCAGCCCCAGCATTTT. As protein: CASSSGDRGNQPQHF. The chain has TRBV5-6 and TRBJ1-5, with TRBD1 identical over 7 bases. The CDR3 has 15 amino acids. Trimming cost V 3 bases and J 2 bases; bases outside gene matches: 5. Germline-derived CDR1 and CDR2 are SGHDT and YYEEEE.

The chain couples TRBV20-1 to TRBJ2-5, with D perhaps TRBD2 (6 bases). The V gene lost 0 bases and the J gene lost 1 base, with 9 bases spanning the gap. The CDR3 covers 14 residues. Germline V gives CDR1 DFQATT, CDR2 SNEGSKA (reference sequence). The CDR3 sequence is CSARDGGSQETQYF. CDR3 DNA: TGCAGTGCTAGAGATGGGGGGAGCCAAGAGACCCAGTACTTC.

The CDR3 DNA reads TGTGCCAGCAGCCAAGATCTAGCGGACCCCATAGATACGCAGTATTTT. Its translation is CASSQDLADPIDTQYF. The chain uses TRBV4-2 and TRBJ2-3; 7 bases line up with TRBD2. This CDR3 is 16 amino acids long. J was trimmed by 5 bases and V by 0 bases; bases with no gene match: 8. Germline CDR1 LGHNA, CDR2 YNFKEQ.

This clonotype was counted a few times. The chain employs TRBV7-8 and TRBJ2-1; the match to TRBD2 covers 10 bases. The V gene's germline CDR1 is SGHVS and CDR2 FQNEAQ. V was clipped by 6 bases and J by 4 bases; unmatched bases: 6. This CDR3 spans 15 amino acids. The CDR3 protein is CASSPSGRGYNEQFF. In nucleotides, the CDR3 is TGTGCCAGCAGTCCTAGCGGGAGAGGGTACAATGAGCAGTTCTTC.

This chain joins TRBV7-2 and TRBJ2-1; no clear D. The V and J ends lost 5 bases and 9 bases respectively, with 11 bases between them. Germline assignment: CDR1 SGHTA and CDR2 FQGNSA. The CDR3 extends over 12 amino acids. CDR3 sequence: CASSLPGPEQFF. The CDR3 coding sequence is TGTGCCAGCAGCCTCCCAGGCCCTGAGCAGTTCTTC.

V is TRBV6-1 and J is TRBJ2-2; 11 nucleotides agree with TRBD2. CDR1 and CDR2 (germline): MNHNS, SASEGT. Trimming took 7 bases from V and 7 from J; bases not matched to a gene: 8. This CDR3 region has 15 residues. CDR3 nucleotides: TGTGCCAGCACTATTAGCGGGGGGGCCAGCGGGGAGCTGTTTTTT. Protein: CASTISGGASGELFF.

This clonotype was seen a handful of times. This chain uses TRBV29-1 with TRBJ1-1, with D unclear. The CDR3 length is 14 residues. Germline lookup yields CDR1 SQVTM and CDR2 ANQGSEA. Trimming took 2 bases from V and 3 from J, leaving 13 bases between them. CDR3 bases: TGCAGCGTTGAATATCGCCTGAGCGACACTGAAGCTTTCTTT. Amino acids: CSVEYRLSDTEAFF.

This clonotype was detected only a few times. The V and J genes are TRBV20-1 and TRBJ2-7, with unresolved D. The V end lost 5 bases, the J end lost 1 base, and 9 bases lay between the germline ends. The CDR3 spans 12 residues. The germline V gene encodes CDR1 DFQATT and CDR2 SNEGSKA (reference sequence). CDR3 loop: CSASVDSYEQYF. DNA of the CDR3: TGCAGTGCTTCAGTGGATTCCTACGAGCAGTACTTC.

The chain joins TRBV7-3 to TRBJ1-2, with 9 bases matching TRBD1. J gave up 5 bases and V 5 bases, and 9 bases lay outside the gene matches. Germline V gene sequence: CDR1 SGHTA, CDR2 FQGTGA. The CDR3 is made up of 15 amino acids. The CDR3 is CASSLDGQGLYGYTF. The CDR3 DNA reads TGTGCCAGCAGCCTCGACGGACAGGGGCTTTATGGCTACACCTTC.

The chain couples TRBV4-2 to TRBJ1-2; D gene uncertain. The CDR3 has 17 amino acids. CDR1 LGHNA and CDR2 YNFKEQ come from the germline V gene. V lost 0 bases and J 1 base, leaving 15 bases between the germline ends. CDR3 sequence: CASSQDLSGMGNYGYTF. Here the CDR3 DNA reads TGTGCCAGCAGCCAAGATCTGTCCGGGATGGGTAACTATGGCTACACCTTC.

This clonotype was seen a handful of times. The J gene is TRBJ1-5, the V gene TRBV19; D might be TRBD1 (5 bases). Trimming removed 1 base at V and 6 bases at J, with 10 bases between. CDR3 length: 14 residues. The germline CDR1 and CDR2 sequences are LNHDA and SQIVND (reference sequence). The CDR3 loop reads CASSIGRDGQPQHF. The CDR3 nucleotides are TGTGCCAGTAGTATAGGCAGGGACGGTCAGCCCCAGCATTTT.

The rearrangement joins TRBV29-1 to TRBJ2-1, with 8 positions matching TRBD2. The CDR3 has 14 residues. Germline loops: CDR1 SQVTM, CDR2 ANQGSEA. J lost 2 bases, V lost 4 bases, and 4 bases had no gene match. DNA of the CDR3: TGCAGCGTTGCGGGGGGGGGGACCTACAATGAGCAGTTCTTC. It is translated as CSVAGGGTYNEQFF.

The genes are TRBV3-1 and TRBJ2-1; 10 nucleotides match TRBD2. The CDR3 is 18 residues long. The germline V gene has CDR1 LGHDT and CDR2 YNNKEL (reference sequence). V was clipped by 4 bases and J by 7 bases; unmatched bases: 16. CDR3 nucleotide sequence: TGTGCCAGCAGCCCCAGGGGCAGTCAGAGCGGGAGGGCAAATGAGCAGTTCTTC. It is translated as CASSPRGSQSGRANEQFF.